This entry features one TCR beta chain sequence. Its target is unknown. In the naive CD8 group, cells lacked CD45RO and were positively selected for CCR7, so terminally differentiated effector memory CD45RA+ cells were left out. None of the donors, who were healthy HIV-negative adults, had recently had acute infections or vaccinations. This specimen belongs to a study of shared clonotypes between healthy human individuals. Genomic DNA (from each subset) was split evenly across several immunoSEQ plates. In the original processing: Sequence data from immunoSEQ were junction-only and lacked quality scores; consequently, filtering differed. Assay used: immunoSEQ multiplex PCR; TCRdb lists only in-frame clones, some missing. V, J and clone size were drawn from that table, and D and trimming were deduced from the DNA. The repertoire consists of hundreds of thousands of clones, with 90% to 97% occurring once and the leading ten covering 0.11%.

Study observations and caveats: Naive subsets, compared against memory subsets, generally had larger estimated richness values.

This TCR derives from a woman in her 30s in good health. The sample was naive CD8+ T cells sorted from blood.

The CDR3 is CASSPKARANTEAFF. The DNA for the CDR3 is TGTGCCAGCAGCCCAAAGGCCCGGGCGAACACTGAAGCTTTCTTT. The J gene is TRBJ1-1, the V gene TRBV9; D remains ambiguous. The CDR3 totals 15 residues. Trimming removed 4 bases from V and 1 base from J, with 14 bases in between. Germline V gives CDR1 SGDLS, CDR2 YYNGEE. Filled out from reference TRBV9 and TRBJ1-1, the complete variable domain reads DSGVTQTPKHLITATGQRVTLRCSPRSGDLSVYWYQQSLDQGLQFLIQYYNGEERAKGNILERFSAQQFPDLHSELNLSSLELGDSALYFCASSPKARANTEAFFGQGTRLTVV.